The rows below give T cell receptor beta chains drawn from one sample of a study of neurological immune-mediated disorders. MiXCR was run by TCRdb on the 5' RACE reads, yielding one entry per CDR3 protein. The sample includes 60,000 to 85,000 distinct CDR3 sequences, less than 5.5% of them seen just once. The material sequenced was PBMCs. Source of these receptors: a man between 18 and 29 years old with multiple sclerosis. CDR3s include the opening cysteine and the closing phenylalanine or tryptophan. The D gene is left open where the match is weak. Size tells how often a clone was seen (once, few, many) or the class of an expanded clone, and some rows leave it out.

TRBV5-6,TRBD2,TRBJ2-3,many,TGTGCCAGCAGCTTGAACCAAGGACTAGCGACTGCGGATACGCAGTATTTT,CASSLNQGLATADTQYF
TRBV5-1,NA,TRBJ2-7,few,TGCGCCAGCAGCTTGAAAGGGACAAAAGAGCAGTACTTC,CASSLKGTKEQYF
TRBV7-8,TRBD2,TRBJ2-1,NA,TGTTCCAGCAGACCACGGGGGGGACGATACAATGAGCAGTTCTTC,CSSRPRGGRYNEQFF
TRBV5-1,NA,TRBJ1-4,many,TGCGCCAGCAGCTACAGGGCAACTAATGAAAAACTGTTTTTT,CASSYRATNEKLFF
TRBV6-2/TRBV6-3,NA,TRBJ1-5,many,TGTGCCAGCAGTTACTCGACTAGGGGCAATCAGCCCCAGCATTTT,CASSYSTRGNQPQHF
TRBV18,TRBD2,TRBJ2-5,many,TGTGCCAGCTCACCCGGTAGCGGGAGTGGCGAGACCCAGTACTTC,CASSPGSGSGETQYF
TRBV6-2/TRBV6-3,TRBD2,TRBJ2-5,many,TGTGCCAGCAGGGGGGGGAAGAAGACCCAGTACTTC,CASRGGKKTQYF
TRBV5-1,TRBD2,TRBJ2-7,many,TGCGCCAGCAGGGGAGGCCAGGGACTAGCGGGGATCACCGACTACGAGCAGTACTTC,CASRGGQGLAGITDYEQYF
TRBV10-2,NA,TRBJ1-3,many,TGCGCCAGCAGTGAGTCATGGGGCGTTTCTGGAAACACCATATATTTT,CASSESWGVSGNTIYF
TRBV7-3,NA,TRBJ2-1,many,TGTGCCAGCAGCCAAGACAGGCCTAACTACAATGAGCAGTTCTTC,CASSQDRPNYNEQFF
TRBV6-5,NA,TRBJ1-5,few,TGTGCCAGCAGTTACTATAAAGGGAGCAATCAGCCCCAGAATTTT,CASSYYKGSNQPQNF
TRBV7-8,NA,TRBJ2-1,many,TGTGCCAGCAGCTTAGGGAGTTTGGCAACTAATGAGCAGTTCTTC,CASSLGSLATNEQFF
TRBV19,NA,TRBJ2-2,NA,TGTGCCAGTAGTCCCGGCGTAGGGGGCACCGGGGAGCTGTTTTTT,CASSPGVGGTGELFF
TRBV7-8,TRBD1,TRBJ2-2,many,TGTGCCAGCAGCCCGCGGACAGGGACGAACACCGGGGAGCTGTTTTTT,CASSPRTGTNTGELFF
TRBV20-1,TRBD1,TRBJ2-7,many,TGCAGTGCTAGAGCTGGGACAGGTAATTCCTACGAGCAGTACTTC,CSARAGTGNSYEQYF
TRBV20-1,NA,TRBJ2-7,many,TGCAGTGCTGAACTGATACGGGGGGCGACCTACGAGCAGTACTTC,CSAELIRGATYEQYF
TRBV7-3,NA,TRBJ1-1,few,TGTGCCAGCAGCTCGGGGGGGGACACTGAAGCTTTCTTT,CASSSGGDTEAFF
TRBV12-3/TRBV12-4,NA,TRBJ2-3,many,TGTGCCAGCAGTTTACCCGTCCGGGCCACAGATACGCAGTATTTT,CASSLPVRATDTQYF
TRBV5-1,NA,TRBJ2-1,many,TGCGCCAGCAGCATCTCACCCGGGACAAAGAATGGGGAGTTCTTC,CASSISPGTKNGEFF
TRBV6-1,TRBD2,TRBJ2-5,NA,TGTGCCAGCAGTGGACTAGCGGGAGGTATTCAAGAGACCCAGTACTTC,CASSGLAGGIQETQYF
TRBV9,TRBD1,TRBJ1-5,many,TGTGCCAGCAGCGCCAGTGGACAGGTCCAACAGCCCCAGCATTTT,CASSASGQVQQPQHF
TRBV20-1,NA,TRBJ1-2,many,TGCAGTGCTAGTGGGTCATTGATCTATGGCTACACCTTC,CSASGSLIYGYTF
TRBV10-3,NA,TRBJ2-1,many,TGTGCCATCAGTGAGTCGCCAAACAATGAGCAGTTCTTC,CAISESPNNEQFF
TRBV20-1,TRBD2,TRBJ2-3,many,TGCAGTGCTAGAGATACACTAGCGGGGGGCATTTCAGATACGCAGTATTTT,CSARDTLAGGISDTQYF
TRBV20-1,TRBD1,TRBJ2-2,many,TGCAGTGCTAGGCGCGGACAGGGCCCACTAGCACCCCCCAAAAACACCGGGGAGCTGTTTTTT,CSARRGQGPLAPPKNTGELFF
TRBV6-1,TRBD1,TRBJ2-1,NA,TGTGCCAGCAATCCAGACAGGGTTGGCAATGAGCAGTTCTTC,CASNPDRVGNEQFF
TRBV5-1,TRBD1,TRBJ1-6,many,TGCGCCAGCAGCTTGGGGGACAGGGGCAATTCACCCCTCAACTTT,CASSLGDRGNSPLNF
TRBV7-6,NA,TRBJ2-2,many,TGTGCCAGCAGCCCCGGACACCCTACAACCGGGGAGCTGTTTTTT,CASSPGHPTTGELFF
TRBV5-5,TRBD2,TRBJ2-7,many,TGTGCCAGCAGCCTAGCGGGCAGGAGCTCCTACGAGCAGTACTTC,CASSLAGRSSYEQYF
TRBV5-1,TRBD2,TRBJ2-7,NA,TGCGCCAGCAGCTTAGGACTAGCGGAAGAGCAGTACTTC,CASSLGLAEEQYF
TRBV7-2,TRBD2,TRBJ2-3,many,TGTGCCAGCAGCTTACAGCGGGAGAGGTCAGATACGCAGTATTTT,CASSLQRERSDTQYF
TRBV20-1,NA,TRBJ1-3,many,TGCAGTGCTAGAGATTACGGGAGCTCTGGAAACACCATATATTTT,CSARDYGSSGNTIYF
TRBV5-1,NA,TRBJ1-1,many,TGCGCCAGCAGCTTGGGGGGGGGTAGGAGCACTGAAGCTTTCTTT,CASSLGGGRSTEAFF
TRBV20-1,TRBD2,TRBJ2-2,many,TGCAGTGCTATACTAGCGGGGGCCTCGAACACCGGGGAGCTGTTTTTT,CSAILAGASNTGELFF
TRBV11-1,TRBD2,TRBJ2-1,many,TGTGCCAGCAGCTTATACGGGGGGGCCTACAATGAGCAGTTCTTC,CASSLYGGAYNEQFF
TRBV5-6,NA,TRBJ1-1,many,TGTGCCAGCAGCCCCCCGGCAGAGAACACTGAAGCTTTCTTT,CASSPPAENTEAFF
TRBV6-2/TRBV6-3,NA,TRBJ2-2,many,TGTGCCAGCACCCAGTGGGGTTACACCGGGGAGCTGTTTTTT,CASTQWGYTGELFF
TRBV5-6,NA,TRBJ1-5,NA,TGTGCCAGTTTGAGTTCCACAGAGACTAGCAATCAGCCCCAGCATTTT,CASLSSTETSNQPQHF
TRBV5-1,NA,TRBJ1-2,many,TGCGCCAGCAGCCGCCTCGGCGGGGTTGAAGAATATGGCTACACCTTC,CASSRLGGVEEYGYTF
TRBV7-9,TRBD1,TRBJ2-7,many,TGTGCCAGCAGCTCATCGGACAGGGGCCAGCAGTACTTC,CASSSSDRGQQYF
TRBV5-6,NA,TRBJ1-2,many,TGTGCCAGCAGCGTAAGGGGTGGCTACACCTTC,CASSVRGGYTF
TRBV6-6,TRBD1,TRBJ2-7,many,TGTGCCGGCAGTTACCGACAGGGGGCTGTGAGGGAGCAGTACTTC,CAGSYRQGAVREQYF
TRBV29-1,NA,TRBJ2-1,many,TGCAGCGTGACCAGGGGGCGGGGGAGCAATGAGCAGTTCTTC,CSVTRGRGSNEQFF
TRBV3-1,NA,TRBJ1-1,many,TGTGCCAGCAGCCAAGTTTCTGGTGGTGAAGCTTTCTTT,CASSQVSGGEAFF
TRBV12-3/TRBV12-4,TRBD1,TRBJ1-2,many,TGTGCCAGCAGTTTGGACAGGCGCAACCCCTACACCTTC,CASSLDRRNPYTF
TRBV10-3,NA,TRBJ1-2,many,TGTGCCATCAGGGACAGCGGGACAACTAACTATGGCTACACCTTC,CAIRDSGTTNYGYTF
TRBV25-1,TRBD2,TRBJ2-1,many,TGTGCCACCTCAAGCGGGACCGCCCCCTACAATGAGCAGTTCTTC,CATSSGTAPYNEQFF
TRBV6-1,NA,TRBJ1-5,few,TGTGCCAGCAGTGTCCTTCCAAATCAGCCCCAGCATTTT,CASSVLPNQPQHF
TRBV20-1,TRBD1,TRBJ1-6,many,TGCAGTGCTAGAGAGGGAGCAGGGGGCTCGTCACCCCTCAACTTT,CSAREGAGGSSPLNF
TRBV10-3,TRBD1,TRBJ2-7,many,TGTGCCATCAGGCGGACAGGTGGACCCTACGAGCAGTACTTC,CAIRRTGGPYEQYF
TRBV29-1,NA,TRBJ2-7,few,TGCAGCGTTGCCGTTGGCAGCGGCTACGAGCAGTACTTC,CSVAVGSGYEQYF
TRBV20-1,TRBD1,TRBJ2-4,many,TGCAGTGCTAGAGTGGCCGGGACAGGCGGCTCGGTGGCCAAAAACATTCAGTACTTC,CSARVAGTGGSVAKNIQYF
TRBV5-5,NA,TRBJ2-2,many,TGTGCCAGCAGCTTGGCTTCTTTTAGTAACACCGGGGAGCTGTTTTTT,CASSLASFSNTGELFF
TRBV5-1,NA,TRBJ2-7,many,TGCGCCAGCAGTGTGATGGGGACGAAGCAAGAGCAGTACTTC,CASSVMGTKQEQYF
TRBV5-1,TRBD1,TRBJ2-7,many,TGCGCCAGCAGCTCGCGACAGGGAGAAGCCTACGAGCAGTACTTC,CASSSRQGEAYEQYF
TRBV5-1,NA,TRBJ2-7,many,TGCGCCAGCAGTCCAGTTGGAGGGGCCTACGAGCAGTACTTC,CASSPVGGAYEQYF
TRBV7-3,TRBD1,TRBJ2-3,NA,TGTGCCAGCAGCTTGGGGACAGGGCGCACAGATACGCAGTATTTT,CASSLGTGRTDTQYF
TRBV5-1,NA,TRBJ1-5,many,TGCGCCAGCAGCCAGGACACCAATCAGCCCCAGCATTTT,CASSQDTNQPQHF
TRBV20-1,NA,TRBJ2-7,many,TGCAGTGCTAAGGCCAGGGACGAGCAGTACTTC,CSAKARDEQYF
TRBV11-2,TRBD2,TRBJ2-1,many,TGTGCCAGCAGCTCCCGACTAGCGGGAGGAGGCGAGCAGTTCTTC,CASSSRLAGGGEQFF